A single sample is the source of the 23 T cell receptor beta chains below, sequenced in a study of OX40 agonist ivuxolimab in advanced cancers. TCRdb keeps only in-frame clones here, not all; method: immunoSEQ multiplex PCR. The sample comprises some 57,000 clones, 85% to 90% of which are singletons, and around 5% rests with the top ten. The sample in question was CD4+ or CD8+ T cells sorted from blood, obtained in a trial of the OX40 agonist ivuxolimab. All receptors derive from an adult with an advanced solid tumor such as melanoma, head and neck, liver or kidney cancer.

The chain employs TRBV4-1 and TRBJ2-4; D might be TRBD2 (5 bases). The CDR3 totals 15 residues. Trimming shortened V by 0 bases and J by 7 bases, and 13 bases separated the two germline ends. Germline V CDR1 and CDR2: MGHRA, YSYEKL. CDR3 in amino acids: CASSQDWIGENIQYF. CDR3 coding DNA: TGCGCCAGCAGCCAAGATTGGATCGGGGAGAACATTCAGTACTTC.

This chain links TRBV19 with TRBJ2-3; 10 nucleotides agree with TRBD2. This CDR3 is 16 amino acids long. V shed 4 bases and J 1 base; nucleotides not matched to a gene: 5. Germline CDR1 and CDR2: LNHDA and SQIVND (reference sequence). The CDR3 protein is CASSTPLAGGTDTQYF. The CDR3 region has the DNA TGTGCCAGTAGTACACCCCTAGCGGGGGGCACAGATACGCAGTATTTT.

V gene TRBV5-4 combines with J gene TRBJ1-1; a possible D gene is TRBD1 (5 bases). The CDR3 is 15 amino acids. Germline V gives CDR1 SGHNT, CDR2 YYREEE (reference sequence). Trimming cost V 4 bases and J 4 bases, with 17 bases left between them. Here the CDR3 reads CASSTYTGRGTEAFF. The CDR3 DNA reads as TGTGCCAGCAGCACTTACACGGGGCGGGGCACTGAAGCTTTCTTT.

The chain couples TRBV2 to TRBJ2-7, with TRBD1 matching over 11 bases. The CDR3 loop spans 14 amino acids. CDR1 is SNHLY, CDR2 FYNNEI, per germline. V trimming: 6 bases; J trimming: 1 base; junction bases outside the gene matches: 2. The CDR3 loop reads CASRGTGGSYEQYF. As DNA, the CDR3 is TGTGCCAGCAGAGGGACAGGGGGATCCTACGAGCAGTACTTC.

The chain uses TRBV28 and TRBJ1-5; D unclear. Germline V gene data show CDR1 as MDHEN and CDR2 as SYDVKM. V dropped 5 bases and J dropped 6 bases, with 14 bases sitting between them. CDR3 length: 14 amino acids. This CDR3 is CASSRENYGQPQHF. The CDR3 bases are TGTGCCAGCAGTCGAGAGAACTATGGTCAGCCCCAGCATTTT. The full variable domain, in which reference TRBV28 and TRBJ1-5 provide the parts outside the CDR3, is DVKVTQSSRYLVKRTGEKVFLECVQDMDHENMFWYRQDPGLGLRLIYFSYDVKMKEKGDIPEGYSVSREKKERFSLILESASTNQTSMYLCASSRENYGQPQHFGDGTRLSIL.

The rearrangement joins TRBV19 to TRBJ1-5; TRBD1 is a possible D gene (6 bases). Germline CDR1 LNHDA, CDR2 SQIVND (reference sequence). V dropped 6 bases and J dropped 2 bases, with 17 bases sitting between them. The CDR3 contains 16 residues. CDR3 protein: CASSSGQSTGNQPQHF. For the CDR3, the DNA is TGTGCCAGTAGCTCCGGACAGTCTACAGGCAATCAGCCCCAGCATTTT.

The chain carries TRBV7-3 and TRBJ2-3; no clear D gene. The CDR3 is made up of 15 amino acids. V gave up 4 bases and J gave up 0 bases, with 11 bases separating them. Germline CDR1 reads SGHTA; CDR2 reads FQGTGA. CDR3 region: CASSSPDLSTDTQYF. The CDR3 DNA is TGTGCCAGCAGCTCTCCCGACTTGAGCACAGATACGCAGTATTTT.

The V gene is TRBV10-1, the J gene TRBJ2-1; 12 nucleotides agree with TRBD2. The CDR3 covers 14 residues. Germline lookup yields CDR1 WNHNN and CDR2 SYGVQD (reference sequence). The trim removed 6 bases at V and 7 bases at J, leaving 4 bases unmatched. CDR3 in amino acids: CASSGTSGLNEQFF. Written as DNA, the CDR3 is TGCGCCAGCAGCGGGACTAGCGGGCTTAATGAGCAGTTCTTC.

The V call is TRBV5-1, the J call TRBJ1-2; possible D gene TRBD1, 5 bases. V lost 3 bases, J lost 5 bases, and 8 bases lay in between. From germline, CDR1 is SGHRS and CDR2 YFSETQ. This CDR3 has 12 residues. The CDR3 sequence is CASSSAGYGYTF. The DNA for the CDR3 is TGCGCCAGCAGCTCCGCAGGGTATGGCTACACCTTC.

This chain links TRBV6-1 with TRBJ1-2; D possibly corresponds to TRBD1 (6 bases). Trimming removed 8 bases at V and 6 bases at J, with 13 bases between. Germline assignment: CDR1 MNHNS and CDR2 SASEGT. The CDR3 extends over 12 amino acids. CDR3 region: CASGERGNGYTF. CDR3 in DNA: TGTGCCAGCGGAGAGAGGGGGAATGGCTACACCTTC.

The J gene is TRBJ2-3, the V gene TRBV11-2; D ambiguous. This CDR3 has 14 amino acids. Trimming stripped 5 bases from V and 0 bases from J, with 9 bases between. The germline V gene encodes CDR1 SGHAT and CDR2 FQNNGV. The CDR3 sequence: CASSPLTSTDTQYF. The CDR3, as DNA: TGTGCCAGCAGCCCACTAACTAGCACAGATACGCAGTATTTT.

The chain links TRBV5-1 to TRBJ2-3; D gene uncertain. The V end lost 4 bases, the J end lost 2 bases, and 8 bases lay between the germline ends. The CDR3 covers 13 residues. Germline V lookup: CDR1 SGHRS, CDR2 YFSETQ. DNA of the CDR3: TGCGCCAGCAGCCCGCCTGACACAGATACGCAGTATTTT. Protein sequence: CASSPPDTDTQYF.

This clone has more than one count but fewer than ten. The gene calls are TRBV6-1 and TRBJ1-4, with D maybe TRBD1 (5 bases). Germline V CDR1 and CDR2: MNHNS, SASEGT. The CDR3 totals 14 residues. Between the trimmed V and J ends, which lost 2 bases and 5 bases, there was a span of 9 bases. The CDR3 here is CASSESWGNEKLFF. DNA for the CDR3: TGTGCCAGCAGTGAATCGTGGGGGAATGAAAAACTGTTTTTT.

CDR3 loop: CASGITLLQDKVGAGQSRANVLTF. DNA for the CDR3: TGTGCTAGTGGTATAACGCTTTTGCAGGACAAAGTCGGGGCAGGACAAAGTCGGGCCAACGTCCTGACTTTC. The gene calls are TRBV12-5 and TRBJ2-6; the D call may be TRBD1 or TRBD2 (5 bases each). Germline-derived CDR1 and CDR2 are LGHNT and FRNRAP. This CDR3 spans 24 amino acids. V was shortened by 5 bases and J by 5 bases, with 40 bases between the two germline ends.

This clone was seen a few times. The chain carries TRBV4-2 and TRBJ2-3; D unresolved. Germline-derived CDR1 and CDR2 are LGHNA and YNFKEQ. This CDR3 region has 13 residues. V lost 1 base and J lost 6, with 8 bases in between. The CDR3 DNA is TGTGCCAGCAGCCAAGGGTTAGGGGATACGCAGTATTTT. Its translation: CASSQGLGDTQYF.

V and J are TRBV10-1 and TRBJ2-2, with D possibly being TRBD2 (6 bases). This CDR3 is 14 amino acids long. V was trimmed by 6 bases and J by 1 base, leaving 9 bases between them. Per the germline V gene, CDR1 is WNHNN and CDR2 is SYGVQD (reference sequence). CDR3 amino acids: CASSPGVNTGELFF. The CDR3 bases are TGCGCCAGCAGCCCGGGGGTGAACACCGGGGAGCTGTTTTTT.

The rearrangement joins TRBV29-1 to TRBJ2-3; 8 nucleotides agree with TRBD1. Germline assignment: CDR1 SQVTM and CDR2 ANQGSEA. Germline trimming cut 3 bases from V and 5 bases from J; bases unmatched to any gene: 10. CDR3 length equals 15 residues. The CDR3 sequence is CSVEGTTGVLDTQYF. Written as DNA, the CDR3 is TGCAGCGTTGAGGGAACGACAGGGGTATTAGATACGCAGTATTTT.

The chain uses TRBV29-1 and TRBJ1-1; 11 nucleotides line up with TRBD1. The CDR3 sequence is 16 residues long. Germline CDR1 and CDR2: SQVTM and ANQGSEA. V dropped 6 bases and J dropped 2; count of bases not matched to a gene: 11. The CDR3 reads CSVTYGDRGVNTEAFF. Here the CDR3 DNA reads TGCAGCGTGACTTATGGGGACAGGGGGGTCAACACTGAAGCTTTCTTT.

This chain links TRBV6-5 with TRBJ2-3; 8 nucleotides align to TRBD1. Per the germline V gene, CDR1 is MNHEY and CDR2 is SVGAGI. This CDR3 has 14 residues. The J segment lost 6 bases and the V segment lost 6 bases, leaving 8 bases of the junction unmatched. DNA of the CDR3: TGTGCCAGCAGGTTCAGGGGGCCCTCGGATACGCAGTATTTT. Its protein product is CASRFRGPSDTQYF.

The J gene is TRBJ1-3, the V gene TRBV7-9; D uncertain. Trimming took off 5 bases at V and 7 bases at J, with 12 bases between the two ends. This CDR3 is built from 13 residues. CDR1 is SEHNR, CDR2 FQNEAQ, per germline (reference sequence). The CDR3 here is CASSLSLANTIYF. In DNA form, the CDR3 reads TGTGCCAGCAGCCTTAGTTTAGCGAACACCATATATTTT.

The V gene is TRBV7-3, the J gene TRBJ2-2; D not resolved. V was pared by 5 bases and J by 4 bases, with 17 bases between. CDR1 is SGHTA, CDR2 FQGTGA, per germline. This CDR3 comprises 16 residues. CDR3 sequence (DNA): TGTGCCAGCAGCCCCGGTCCCCCCATTCCCACCGGGGAGCTGTTTTTT. Translated: CASSPGPPIPTGELFF.

CDR3 nucleotide sequence: TGTGCCAACCCGGGACAGGTCAATCAGCCCCAGCATTTT. Protein: CANPGQVNQPQHF. V is TRBV6-6 and J is TRBJ1-5; TRBD1 agrees at 8 bases. Losses at the gene ends were 10 bases for V and 3 bases for J; bases not matched to a gene: 5. The CDR3 has 13 residues. In germline, CDR1 is MNHNY, CDR2 SVGAGI (reference sequence).

The chain joins TRBV10-3 to TRBJ1-4, with 7 bases lining up with TRBD1. This CDR3 contains 14 residues. CDR1 is ENHRY and CDR2 is SYGVKD in the germline V gene. V shed 8 bases and J 3 bases; nucleotides not matched to a gene: 6. The CDR3, as DNA: TGTGCCATCGGCAGACAGGGCCCTAATGAAAAACTGTTTTTT. Residues: CAIGRQGPNEKLFF.